The T cell receptor beta chain under discussion was sequenced for a study of control samples from healthy donors and cancer patients. This CDR3 is 13 amino acids long. CDR1 and CDR2 (germline): SNHLY, FYNNEI. The germline V and J ends were trimmed by 5 bases and 0 bases, with 5 bases remaining between them. Using immunoSEQ multiplex PCR, the repertoire was profiled, and TCRdb retains in-frame clones only, with some absent. The table includes some 79,000 clones, about 90% detected once. This sequence originates from a woman aged 45-65 years in good health. The sample was blood. This sequence joins TRBV2 and TRBJ1-3; unclear D gene. In DNA, the CDR3 is TGTGCCAGCAGTCAGGACTCTGGAAACACCATATATTTT. This codes for CASSQDSGNTIYF.